The rows below give T cell receptor beta chains drawn from one sample of a study of blood T cell repertoires in COVID-19. The protocol was immunoSEQ multiplex PCR, while the TCRdb copy is restricted to in-frame clones and leaves out a portion. This sample yields about 410,000 clones, of which just over 85% are seen a single time; 1.4% belongs to the top ten. Input material: peripheral blood. The receptors were sampled from a woman aged 30 to 39 with active or convalescent COVID-19. The CDR3 runs from the conserved cysteine through the conserved F or W. The order of the fields is clone size, J gene, V gene, D gene, CDR3 DNA, CDR3 protein. D genes are given only for firm matches. Rows may omit the clone size; those that give it use once, few, many or a size class.

NA	TRBJ1-4	TRBV30	NA	TGTGCCTGGAGCAGAGACAAGATCGGCTCAACTAATGAAAAACTGTTTTTT	CAWSRDKIGSTNEKLFF
NA	TRBJ2-1	TRBV6-5	TRBD1	TGTGCCAGCACTACCGGACAGGGGGGGGAGCAGTTCTTC	CASTTGQGGEQFF
NA	TRBJ2-1	TRBV19	TRBD2	TGTGCCAGTAGTCCGCGCCCGACTAGCGGGGGGGCATACGAGCAGTTCTTC	CASSPRPTSGGAYEQFF
NA	TRBJ1-2	TRBV27	NA	TGTGCCAGCAGTTTCATCTATGGGGCGAACTATGGCTACACCTTC	CASSFIYGANYGYTF
once	TRBJ2-3	TRBV6-5	NA	TGTGCCAGCAGTTACCGGCGGGGCACAGATACGCAGTATTTT	CASSYRRGTDTQYF
NA	TRBJ1-2	TRBV5-6	NA	TGTGCCAGCAGCTTGGCCAGGGTATCCCTCTTC	CASSLARVSLF
few	TRBJ1-2	TRBV6-5	NA	TGTGCCACCACAGGGTTACAGAACTATGGCTACACCTTC	CATTGLQNYGYTF
NA	TRBJ1-1	TRBV5-1	NA	TGCGCCAGCAGCCTACTACAGGGAAGCGACACTGAAGCTTTCTTT	CASSLLQGSDTEAFF
NA	TRBJ2-2	TRBV10-1	TRBD2	TGCGCCAGCAGTGAGTCCGTTTTAGCGGGCACCGGGGAGCTGTTTTTT	CASSESVLAGTGELFF
NA	TRBJ1-6	TRBV5-1	NA	TGCGCCAGCAGCCCCGGTACAGGTGCGAATTCACCCCTCCACTTT	CASSPGTGANSPLHF
NA	TRBJ2-3	TRBV10-3	TRBD2	TGTGCCATCAGTGAGCTAGCGGGGGGCGGGGATACGCAGTATTTT	CAISELAGGGDTQYF
NA	TRBJ2-3	TRBV7-9	TRBD1	TGTGCCAGCAGCCCCCCGTACCGGGACAGGGGGGCGGATACGCAGTATTTT	CASSPPYRDRGADTQYF
NA	TRBJ2-6	TRBV27	NA	TGTGCCAGCAGTTCCACACCCTCTGGGGCCAACGTCCTGACTTTC	CASSSTPSGANVLTF
NA	TRBJ2-7	TRBV19	TRBD1	TGTGCCAGTAGTGCCCGACGGGACAGCTCCTACGAGCAGTACTTC	CASSARRDSSYEQYF
NA	TRBJ2-3	TRBV10-1	TRBD1	TGCGCCAGCAGTGAGTCGTTGGACAGGGGACCCACAGATACGCAGTATTTT	CASSESLDRGPTDTQYF
NA	TRBJ1-6	TRBV15	TRBD1	TGTGCCACCAACCGACAGGGGGCAAATTCACCCCTCCACTTT	CATNRQGANSPLHF
NA	TRBJ1-4	TRBV6-5	TRBD1	TGTGCCAGCAGCGACACCGGGACAGGGCGTGAAAAACTGTTTTTT	CASSDTGTGREKLFF
NA	TRBJ2-5	TRBV12-3/TRBV12-4	NA	TGTGCCAGTCGGGACTACCAAGAGACCCAGTACTTC	CASRDYQETQYF
NA	TRBJ2-5	TRBV3-1/TRBV3-2	NA	TGTGCCAGCAGCCAAACGTGGGAGACCCAGAACTTC	CASSQTWETQNF
NA	TRBJ2-1	TRBV10-1	TRBD2	TGCGCCAGCAGTGAGTCGATAGCGGGGGGTTACAATGAGCAGTTCTTC	CASSESIAGGYNEQFF
once	TRBJ1-1	TRBV25-1	TRBD1	TGTGCCAGCACTTCGGGACAGGGTTTGTGGACTGAAGCTTTCTTT	CASTSGQGLWTEAFF
NA	TRBJ1-1	TRBV14	TRBD1	TGTGCCAGCAGCCGCCTGGTACAGGGGGGGAACACTGAAGCTTTCTTT	CASSRLVQGGNTEAFF
NA	TRBJ1-4	TRBV6-1	NA	TGTGCCAGCAGTGAAGCCCCGGGACTGTTTTTT	CASSEAPGLFF
once	TRBJ1-4	TRBV6-5	TRBD1	TGTGCCAGCAGTTACTCGATGGGACAGGGTAATGAAAAACTGTTTTTT	CASSYSMGQGNEKLFF
NA	TRBJ1-5	TRBV27	NA	TGTGCCAGCAGTTCGTTGGCCGGAGGTCAGCCCCAGCATTTT	CASSSLAGGQPQHF
NA	TRBJ2-7	TRBV12-3/TRBV12-4	TRBD1	TGTGCCAGCAGTCCTGGACAGGGCTACGAGCAGTACTTC	CASSPGQGYEQYF
NA	TRBJ2-3	TRBV9	NA	TGTGCCAGCAGCGTAGCTCTGCCAGCGCGCACAGATACGCAGTATTTT	CASSVALPARTDTQYF
NA	TRBJ1-3	TRBV23-1	NA	TGCGCCAGCAGTCAAATACAGGGCCTCGGTGGGAACACCATATATTTT	CASSQIQGLGGNTIYF
NA	TRBJ1-1	TRBV6-1	NA	TGTGCCAGCAGTGAAGAGGGAGGGGTCACTGAAGCTTTCTTT	CASSEEGGVTEAFF
NA	TRBJ1-2	TRBV18	NA	TGTGCCAGCTCACCACTAAAGGTCGCGAAGGAGCAAAACTATGGCTACACCTTC	CASSPLKVAKEQNYGYTF
NA	TRBJ1-5	TRBV10-3	NA	TGTGCCATCAGTCAGGGTAACCAAGACCAGCCCCAGCATTTT	CAISQGNQDQPQHF
few	TRBJ1-4	TRBV23-1	NA	TGCGCCAGCAGTCAGGGTGGGGGCTCAAATGAAAAACTGTTTTTT	CASSQGGGSNEKLFF
NA	TRBJ1-1	TRBV27	TRBD1	TGTGCCAGCAACGGACAGGCGAACACTGAAGCTTTCTTT	CASNGQANTEAFF
NA	TRBJ1-1	TRBV11-2	NA	TGTGCCAGCAGCTTAGATCCGGGAAGGGCTGAAGCTTTCTTT	CASSLDPGRAEAFF
NA	TRBJ2-3	TRBV7-9	NA	TGTGCCAGCAGCCCGCGTACAGATACGCAGTATTTT	CASSPRTDTQYF
NA	TRBJ2-7	TRBV19	NA	TGTGCCAGTAGTATCGGGGGGCGGGTCGAGCAGTACTTC	CASSIGGRVEQYF
NA	TRBJ2-3	TRBV3-1/TRBV3-2	NA	TGTGCCAGCAGCCTGCGCGGGATGGGAGATACGCAGTATTTT	CASSLRGMGDTQYF
once	TRBJ1-2	TRBV6-5	NA	TGTGCCAGCAGCCCGGACCTGGGGGGTGGCTACACCTTC	CASSPDLGGGYTF
NA	TRBJ1-4	TRBV5-6	TRBD1	TGTGCCAGCAGCTCGTCCCGGGACAGGGGACCTAATGAAAAACTGTTTTTT	CASSSSRDRGPNEKLFF
NA	TRBJ1-2	TRBV6-1	TRBD1	TGTGCCAGCAGTGAAATAACAACAGGGGGACTAAACTATGGCTACACCTTC	CASSEITTGGLNYGYTF
NA	TRBJ2-2	TRBV19	NA	TGTGCCAGTAGGAACGTAGAGGCGAACACCGGGGAGCTGTTTTTT	CASRNVEANTGELFF
NA	TRBJ2-2	TRBV5-1	NA	TGCGCCAGCAGCCACCTATCAAGCGGAAGTCGTACCGGGGAGCTGTTTTTT	CASSHLSSGSRTGELFF
NA	TRBJ1-1	TRBV5-1	TRBD1	TGCGCCAGCAGCTTGGCAGCAGGGGGGACTGAAGCTTTCTTT	CASSLAAGGTEAFF
once	TRBJ2-7	TRBV7-8	TRBD2	TGTGCCAGCAGCCTTAGCGGGGGGGGCAATGTCTACGAGCAGTACTTC	CASSLSGGGNVYEQYF
NA	TRBJ1-5	TRBV24-1	TRBD1	TGTGCCACCAGTGATGGGACAGGGGATGGGTTTCAGCCCCAGCATTTT	CATSDGTGDGFQPQHF
NA	TRBJ2-7	TRBV27	TRBD1	TGTGCCAGCAGTCCAGGGACAGGGATAGAGAACGAGCAGTACTTC	CASSPGTGIENEQYF
NA	TRBJ2-1	TRBV5-1	TRBD1	TGCGCCAGCAGCTCCGGGACAGGGGGCTACAATGAGCAGTTCTTC	CASSSGTGGYNEQFF
NA	TRBJ1-4	TRBV6-5	TRBD1	TGTGCCAGCAGTTTCCGACAGGGGGCGCATCCGGAAAAACTGTTTTTT	CASSFRQGAHPEKLFF
NA	TRBJ2-2	TRBV27	TRBD2	TGTGCCAGCACTAGCGGGGCGAACACCGGGGAGCTGTTTTTT	CASTSGANTGELFF
many	TRBJ1-2	TRBV6-5	TRBD1	TGTGCCAGCAGAACTTTGACAGGGAATGGCTACACCTTC	CASRTLTGNGYTF